This passage covers 22 T cell receptor beta chains from one sample sequenced in a study of cytomegalovirus exposure and HLA in healthy donors. Data came from immunoSEQ multiplex PCR; TCRdb stores just in-frame clones and leaves some out. Of roughly 70,000 clones in the sample, roughly 95% were seen once. Input material: PBMCs. The receptors come from a man aged 18 to 30 in good health and CMV-seronegative.

CDR3 loop: CASRPTSTGLRYGYTF. Here the CDR3 DNA reads TGTGCCAGCCGCCCTACTTCGACAGGGCTACGATATGGCTACACCTTC. The chain couples TRBV25-1 to TRBJ1-2, with 7 positions matching TRBD1. The CDR3 covers 16 residues. The germline CDR1 and CDR2 sequences are MGHDK and SYGVNS. V lost 8 bases and J lost 5; bases outside the gene matches: 17.

The chain is built from TRBV29-1 and TRBJ2-7; the D gene is possibly TRBD2 (6 bases). Germline CDR1 and CDR2: SQVTM and ANQGSEA. The CDR3 contains 14 residues. Trimming pared 5 bases from V and 6 bases from J, leaving 20 bases between. Here the CDR3 reads CSVSAGLEMAEQYF. DNA of the CDR3: TGCAGCGTTAGCGCGGGACTGGAAATGGCCGAGCAGTACTTC.

The gene calls are TRBV6-5 and TRBJ1-2; the D gene is possibly TRBD1 (6 bases). V gave up 4 bases and J gave up 4 bases, with 7 bases separating them. The germline gives CDR1 MNHEY, CDR2 SVGAGI. The CDR3 has 12 amino acids. The chain's CDR3 is CASSSDSYGYTF. The CDR3 nucleotides read TGTGCCAGCAGTTCGGACAGCTATGGCTACACCTTC.

The rearrangement uses TRBV6-1 and TRBJ2-2, with D perhaps matching TRBD2 (6 bases). The CDR3 totals 15 residues. Trimming removed 3 bases at V and 6 bases at J, with 14 bases between. Germline CDR1 reads MNHNS; CDR2 reads SASEGT. DNA for the CDR3: TGTGCCAGCAGTGAGTTTGCGGGGATGGCCGGGGAGCTGTTTTTT. Its translation: CASSEFAGMAGELFF.

The chain has TRBV27 and TRBJ1-2; TRBD1 matches 7 bases. Germline CDR1 reads MNHEY; CDR2 reads SMNVEV (reference sequence). J gave up 4 bases and V 6 bases, and 8 bases lay outside the gene matches. The CDR3 runs 14 residues. The DNA for the CDR3 is TGTGCCAGCAGCGCCACAGGGGTACCCTATGGCTACACCTTC. Residues: CASSATGVPYGYTF.

The chain has TRBV28 and TRBJ1-1; 11 nucleotides align to TRBD1. Trimming removed 1 base from V and 5 bases from J; junction bases left unmatched: 6. Germline assignment: CDR1 MDHEN and CDR2 SYDVKM. The CDR3 totals 16 residues. This CDR3 reads CASSLYRTGGWTEAFF. The CDR3 DNA sequence: TGTGCCAGCAGTTTATATCGGACAGGGGGCTGGACTGAAGCTTTCTTT.

The chain's CDR3 is CSVLSGKEQYF. As DNA, the CDR3 is TGCAGCGTCCTTTCGGGGAAAGAGCAGTACTTC. V is TRBV29-1 and J is TRBJ2-7, with D maybe TRBD2 (5 bases). Germline V gives CDR1 SQVTM, CDR2 ANQGSEA. The CDR3 has 11 residues. The V and J ends lost 6 bases and 7 bases respectively, with 13 bases between them.

This chain uses TRBV5-1 with TRBJ2-3; 11 bases align to TRBD2. The V gene's germline CDR1 is SGHRS and CDR2 YFSETQ. With 0 bases clipped from V and 0 bases from J, the junction kept 12 bases outside the gene matches. This CDR3 has 20 amino acids. This CDR3 reads CASSLEGGLAGGISTDTQYF. CDR3 sequence (DNA): TGCGCCAGCAGCTTGGAGGGCGGACTAGCGGGCGGTATTAGCACAGATACGCAGTATTTT.

The CDR3 reads CSVEGAKNIQYF. CDR3 bases: TGCAGCGTTGAGGGGGCAAAAAACATTCAGTACTTC. The V gene is TRBV29-1, the J gene TRBJ2-4, with D tentatively TRBD1 (6 bases). V lost 3 bases and J lost 4, with 7 bases in between. Germline lookup yields CDR1 SQVTM and CDR2 ANQGSEA. CDR3 length: 12 amino acids.

The rearrangement links TRBV4-1 to TRBJ1-5; possibly TRBD1 for D (6 bases). CDR1 is MGHRA, CDR2 YSYEKL, per germline. V was shortened by 1 base and J by 0 bases, with 10 bases between the two germline ends. This CDR3 contains 16 residues. As DNA, the CDR3 is TGCGCCAGCAGCCAAGTACCAGGGGATAGCAATCAGCCCCAGCATTTT. Its protein product is CASSQVPGDSNQPQHF.

This clone was found once. The chain links TRBV30 to TRBJ1-5; the match to TRBD1 covers 11 bases. The V gene's germline CDR1 is GTSNPN and CDR2 SVGIG (reference sequence). The CDR3 has 15 amino acids. Germline trimming cut 0 bases from V and 5 bases from J; bases unmatched to any gene: 3. The CDR3 DNA follows: TGTGCCTGGAGTGTGGACAGGGGGCCATATCAGCCCCAGCATTTT. This codes for CAWSVDRGPYQPQHF.

The V and J genes are TRBV10-1 and TRBJ2-2; TRBD2 aligns across 12 bases. The junction had 3 bases not matched to a gene; V was cut back by 6 bases and J by 4 bases. Per germline, CDR1 WNHNN and CDR2 SYGVQD (reference sequence). The CDR3 is 15 residues long. Here the CDR3 DNA reads TGCGCCAGCAGCCAACTAGCGGGGGGCACCGGGGAGCTGTTTTTT. As protein: CASSQLAGGTGELFF.

This rearrangement joins TRBV27 to TRBJ2-3; TRBD2 matches 8 bases. Germline-derived CDR1 and CDR2 are MNHEY and SMNVEV (reference sequence). J gave up 0 bases and V 3 bases, and 11 bases lay outside the gene matches. CDR3 size: 18 residues. In nucleotides, the CDR3 is TGTGCCAGCAGTTTCCCTCCCGGCGGGGGGCTGAGCACAGATACGCAGTATTTT. Protein: CASSFPPGGGLSTDTQYF.

The genes are TRBV19 and TRBJ1-2; 7 nucleotides line up with TRBD1. Germline V gives CDR1 LNHDA, CDR2 SQIVND (reference sequence). V was clipped by 6 bases and J by 1 base; unmatched bases: 8. The CDR3 covers 15 residues. CDR3 DNA: TGTGCCAGTAGGCGGGCCGGGACAGATAACTATGGCTACACCTTC. Translation: CASRRAGTDNYGYTF. Using reference TRBV19 and TRBJ1-2 for the parts outside the CDR3, the full variable domain is DGGITQSPKYLFRKEGQNVTLSCEQNLNHDAMYWYRQDPGQGLRLIYYSQIVNDFQKGDIAEGYSVSREKKESFPLTVTSAQKNPTAFYLCASRRAGTDNYGYTFGSGTRLTVV.

This rearrangement joins TRBV7-6 to TRBJ1-6, with D unclear. The V end lost 1 base, the J end lost 10 bases, and 8 bases lay between the germline ends. This CDR3 is 13 amino acids long. The germline CDR1 and CDR2 sequences are SGHVS and FNYEAQ. The CDR3 spells CASSLGGGSPLHF. The CDR3 DNA follows: TGTGCCAGCAGCTTAGGAGGCGGGTCACCCCTCCACTTT.

The CDR3, as DNA: TGTGCCAGCAGCTTGGCCCCTTGGGGCCCTCATCCTTCCTACGAGCAGTACTTC. Translated, it gives CASSLAPWGPHPSYEQYF. The chain is built from TRBV7-2 and TRBJ2-7; D perhaps matches TRBD1 (5 bases). The CDR3 length is 18 residues. Germline loops: CDR1 SGHTA, CDR2 FQGNSA. The ends were cut back, 3 bases at V and 1 base at J, with 22 bases in the middle.

This chain connects TRBV2 to TRBJ1-5; D is perhaps TRBD1 (6 bases). In germline, CDR1 is SNHLY, CDR2 FYNNEI. This CDR3 is built from 16 residues. Trimming left V 4 bases short and J 0 bases short, with 13 bases between. CDR3 bases: TGTGCCAGCAGTGTCGGTGGACAGCCTAGCAATCAGCCCCAGCATTTT. It is translated as CASSVGGQPSNQPQHF.

This chain uses TRBV6-6 with TRBJ2-5; the D gene is possibly TRBD2 (6 bases). The length of the CDR3 is 14 residues. Germline loops: CDR1 MNHNY, CDR2 SVGAGI (reference sequence). V dropped 8 bases and J dropped 5 bases, with 18 bases sitting between them. CDR3 bases: TGTGCCAGCGGATCCTATCGGGAGAGGGAGACCCAGTACTTC. It is translated as CASGSYRERETQYF.

The chain combines TRBV11-2 with TRBJ2-2; possible D gene TRBD1, 6 bases. The germline V gene encodes CDR1 SGHAT and CDR2 FQNNGV. This CDR3 contains 15 residues. Trimming stripped 1 base from V and 4 bases from J, with 10 bases between. CDR3 DNA: TGTGCCAGCAGCTTAGGAGGGACACTCACCGGGGAGCTGTTTTTT. This encodes CASSLGGTLTGELFF.

This chain uses TRBV30 with TRBJ2-5; 11 bases fit TRBD2. The CDR3 consists of 13 residues. Trimming cost V 1 base and J 7 bases; bases outside gene matches: 2. The V gene's germline CDR1 is GTSNPN and CDR2 SVGIG (reference sequence). CDR3 DNA: TGTGCCTGGAGTGGTCTAGCGGGGGGGACCCAGTACTTC. Amino acid sequence: CAWSGLAGGTQYF.

The chain couples TRBV5-6 to TRBJ1-2; 7 nucleotides agree with TRBD1. The CDR3 extends over 12 amino acids. CDR1 and CDR2 (germline): SGHDT, YYEEEE. Trimming removed 4 bases from V and 4 bases from J; junction bases left unmatched: 1. The CDR3 sequence: CASSAGGYGYTF. The DNA for the CDR3 is TGTGCCAGCAGCGCAGGGGGCTATGGCTACACCTTC.

The chain is built from TRBV2 and TRBJ1-2; D is ambiguous. The germline V and J ends were trimmed by 1 base and 8 bases, with 17 bases remaining between them. The CDR3 contains 15 residues. The germline gives CDR1 SNHLY, CDR2 FYNNEI. The CDR3: CASSEEEAAPNGYTF. The CDR3 DNA is TGTGCCAGCAGTGAAGAGGAGGCCGCGCCCAACGGCTACACCTTC.